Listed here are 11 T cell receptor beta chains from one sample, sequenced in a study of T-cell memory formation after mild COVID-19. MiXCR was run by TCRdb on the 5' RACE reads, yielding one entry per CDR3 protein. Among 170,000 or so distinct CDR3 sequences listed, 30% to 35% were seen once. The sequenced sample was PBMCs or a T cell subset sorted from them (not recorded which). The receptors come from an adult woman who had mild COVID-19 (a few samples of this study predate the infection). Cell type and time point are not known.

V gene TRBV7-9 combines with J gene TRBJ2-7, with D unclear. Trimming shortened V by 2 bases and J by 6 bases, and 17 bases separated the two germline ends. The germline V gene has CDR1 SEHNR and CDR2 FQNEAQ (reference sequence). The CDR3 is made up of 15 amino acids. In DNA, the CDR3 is TGTGCCAGCAGCTTATCAACCGAGGTTTTGGCCGAGCAGTACTTC. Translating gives CASSLSTEVLAEQYF.

The CDR3 reads CASSSRQLEAFF. Here the CDR3 DNA reads TGTGCCAGTAGTTCCCGACAGCTTGAAGCTTTCTTT. The rearrangement uses TRBV19 and TRBJ1-1; perhaps TRBD1 as D (5 bases). V was cut by 5 bases and J by 7 bases, with 11 bases left in between. Germline CDR1 reads LNHDA; CDR2 reads SQIVND (reference sequence). This CDR3 contains 12 residues.

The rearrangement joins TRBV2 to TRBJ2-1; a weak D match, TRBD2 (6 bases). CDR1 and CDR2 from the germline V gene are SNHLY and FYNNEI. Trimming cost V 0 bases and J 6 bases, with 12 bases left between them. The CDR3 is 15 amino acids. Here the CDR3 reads CASSEALGAGNEQFF. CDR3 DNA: TGTGCCAGCAGTGAAGCGCTTGGAGCGGGCAATGAGCAGTTCTTC.

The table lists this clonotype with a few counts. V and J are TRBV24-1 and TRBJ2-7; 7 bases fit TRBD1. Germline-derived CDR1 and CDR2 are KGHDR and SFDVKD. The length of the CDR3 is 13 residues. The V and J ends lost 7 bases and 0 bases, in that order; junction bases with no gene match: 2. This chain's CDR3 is CATRGTDSYEQYF. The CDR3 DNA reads TGTGCCACCAGAGGGACAGACTCCTACGAGCAGTACTTC.

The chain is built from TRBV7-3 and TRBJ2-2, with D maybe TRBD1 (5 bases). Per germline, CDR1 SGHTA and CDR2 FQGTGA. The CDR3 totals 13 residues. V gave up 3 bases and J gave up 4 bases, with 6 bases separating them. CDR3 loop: CASSLTATGELFF. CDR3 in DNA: TGTGCCAGCAGCTTGACAGCCACCGGGGAGCTGTTTTTT. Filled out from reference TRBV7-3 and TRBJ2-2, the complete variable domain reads GAGVSQTPSNKVTEKGKYVELRCDPISGHTALYWYRQSLGQGPEFLIYFQGTGAADDSGLPNDRFFAVRPEGSVSTLKIQRTERGDSAVYLCASSLTATGELFFGEGSRLTVL.

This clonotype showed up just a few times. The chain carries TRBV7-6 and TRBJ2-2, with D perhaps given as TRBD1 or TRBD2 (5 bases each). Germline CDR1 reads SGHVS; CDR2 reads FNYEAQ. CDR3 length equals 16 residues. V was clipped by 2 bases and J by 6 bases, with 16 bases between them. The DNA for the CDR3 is TGTGCCAGCAGCTTACTCGGGACCACGCGTTCCGGGGAGCTGTTTTTT. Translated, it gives CASSLLGTTRSGELFF.

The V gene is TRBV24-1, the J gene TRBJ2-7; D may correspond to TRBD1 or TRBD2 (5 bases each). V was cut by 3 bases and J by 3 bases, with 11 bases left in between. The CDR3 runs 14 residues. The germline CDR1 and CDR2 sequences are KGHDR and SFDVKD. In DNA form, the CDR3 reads TGTGCCACCAGTGATACCGGGACCGACTACGAGCAGTACTTC. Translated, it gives CATSDTGTDYEQYF.

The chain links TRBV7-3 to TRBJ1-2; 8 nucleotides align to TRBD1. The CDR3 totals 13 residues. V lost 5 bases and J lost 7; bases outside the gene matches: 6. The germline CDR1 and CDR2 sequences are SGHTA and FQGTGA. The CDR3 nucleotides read TGTGCCAGCAGCCCGACAGGGGCGGGTGGCTACACCTTC. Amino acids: CASSPTGAGGYTF.

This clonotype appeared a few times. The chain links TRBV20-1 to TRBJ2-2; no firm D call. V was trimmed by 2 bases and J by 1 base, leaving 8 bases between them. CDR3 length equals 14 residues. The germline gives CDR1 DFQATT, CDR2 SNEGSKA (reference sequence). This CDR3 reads CSARQVGNTGELFF. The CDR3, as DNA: TGCAGTGCTAGACAGGTTGGGAACACCGGGGAGCTGTTTTTT.

In DNA form, the CDR3 reads TGTGCCAGCAGCTTAGGTAGCGGGAGGGCCAGTCGTTTCAATGAGCAGTTCTTC. Encoded protein: CASSLGSGRASRFNEQFF. The genes are TRBV7-9 and TRBJ2-1; 11 bases match TRBD2. This CDR3 is 18 amino acids long. J was trimmed by 6 bases and V by 1 base; bases with no gene match: 11. CDR1 SEHNR and CDR2 FQNEAQ come from the germline V gene (reference sequence). Based on the CDR3 plus reference TRBV7-9 and TRBJ2-1, the full variable domain is DTGVSQNPRHKITKRGQNVTFRCDPISEHNRLYWYRQTLGQGPEFLTYFQNEAQLEKSRLLSDRFSAERPKGSFSTLEIQRTEQGDSAMYLCASSLGSGRASRFNEQFFGPGTRLTVL.

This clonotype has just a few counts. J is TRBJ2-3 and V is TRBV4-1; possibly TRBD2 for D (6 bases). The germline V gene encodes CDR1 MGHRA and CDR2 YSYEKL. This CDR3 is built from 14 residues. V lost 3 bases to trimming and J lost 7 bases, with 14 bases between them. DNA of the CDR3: TGCGCCAGCAGCCAGGCTAGCGAGGGACATACGCAGTATTTT. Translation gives CASSQASEGHTQYF.